This TCR beta chain was captured in a study of blood T cells in healthy people across ages (dated by TCRdb to 2015 to 2017). With regard to the full study: In model experiments, roughly one uniquely barcoded TCR beta cDNA molecule per two T cells was captured by template switching. Using the same blood draw, the study looked at two additional independent replicas of 1 million unique cDNA reads for two donors, one aged 18 to 30 and the other aged 80 or older. To track age-related changes in TCR beta repertoire diversity, the study relied on deep sequencing normalized with unique cDNA molecular identifiers. The donors were split into four age groups: young (average 16 years), middle-aged (nearly 40), aged (over 55) and long-lived (about 82). To avoid experimental bias, donors of different ages were spread randomly across the sequencing lanes. Overall study outcomes, separate from this receptor: Estimates of total diversity from one million sequenced T cells were regarded as lower bounds and underestimates. As age increased, observed TCR beta diversity per million T cells dropped in a roughly linear way, and a significant reduction was already evident by age 40. The percentage of naive T cells measured by flow cytometry correlated strongly with observed TCR beta diversity. Since profiling was done on bulk unsorted PBMCs, naive and antigen-experienced compartments could not be conclusively compared. The CMV infection status of donors was not known, potentially confounding age-related changes in expanded clonotypes. Compared with the aged group, more naive CD4+ T cells, fewer expanded clones and increased TCR diversity were shown by the long-lived group, suggesting age selection.

The roughly 37 donors, aged about 6 to 100 years, were systemically healthy Caucasian individuals from Russia. About 10 milliliters of peripheral blood were collected from each donor into EDTA-treated Vacutainer tubes. Ficoll-Paque density-gradient centrifugation was used to isolate PBMCs, with at least 6.5 million per sample. Total RNA, at least 5.5 micrograms per sample, was extracted from PBMCs with Trizol reagent. Naive CD45RAhigh/CD27high T cell percentages were measured by flow cytometry on a PBMC aliquot from every donor. This clonotype appeared once. Its specific antigen is unknown. No base qualities exist here, and no much larger clone lies one base off it. V was cut back by 4 bases and J by 4 bases, leaving a gap of 12 bases between them. CDR1 is given as SGHTA and CDR2 as FQGTGA, both from the germline V gene. Taken from cysteine to phenylalanine, the CDR3 has 14 residues. The DNA shown is the 42-base CDR3, in frame from base 1.

Libraries were prepared through 5' RACE. The reads were generated on an Illumina HiSeq 2500. The second PCR ran for roughly 6 to 11 cycles and used a J-beta primer mix along with a sample-barcoded 5' primer. A template-switch 5' adaptor carrying 12 random nucleotides introduced a unique molecular identifier onto each TCR beta cDNA molecule. Each sample yielded at least 3 million CDR3-containing paired-end reads. First-strand cDNA was synthesized from all RNA with the Mint cDNA synthesis kit, primed by a TRBC-specific oligonucleotide. Following uracil-DNA glycosylase treatment, a first 18-cycle PCR with universal primers M1SS and BC2_uni_R was performed on all cDNA. In the paper's pipeline: For normalization, 1 million high-quality reads were randomly selected from each sample, with every read carrying a distinct molecular identifier. Reads with shared molecular identifiers were discarded instead of being binned into consensus sequences. MiTCR, with a Q25 quality threshold and the strictest error-elimination algorithm, was used for CDR3 identification, clonotype clustering and error correction. Lower-bound total TCR beta diversity was estimated with a nonparametric unseen species model using Euler transformation. Using fastp trimming at Q25 and MiXCR clonotype assembly, TCRdb reanalyzed the public sequencing data and kept in-frame beta chains. For every CDR3 protein sequence, its rows merge into one entry that carries the most common genes and DNA. The V and J calls follow TCRdb's processing rather than the paper's. For this sample the table gives roughly 1,500,000 distinct CDR3 sequences, of which 35% to 45% were detected only once. Of the sample, under 8% is held by the ten largest clones.

This TCR was sampled from a woman under 30 in good health. Sequenced: blood. The chain links TRBV7-3 with TRBJ2-3; the best D guess is TRBD2, with 5 bases matching. The CDR3 here reads CASSYMGSADTQYF. The nucleotides are TGTGCCAGCAGCTATATGGGGAGCGCAGATACGCAGTATTTT. When the CDR3 is completed using the reference TRBV7-3 and TRBJ2-3 genes on either side, the full variable domain is GAGVSQTPSNKVTEKGKYVELRCDPISGHTALYWYRQSLGQGPEFLIYFQGTGAADDSGLPNDRFFAVRPEGSVSTLKIQRTERGDSAVYLCASSYMGSADTQYFGPGTRLTVL.